The rows below give T cell receptor beta chains drawn from one sample of a study of T cell responses to AZD1222 COVID-19 vaccine. Clones were sequenced by immunoSEQ multiplex PCR, and TCRdb holds only the in-frame ones, with some missing. This table has some 100,000 clones, 85% to 95% appearing once. The sample consisted of peripheral blood, taken on day 0 of AZD1222 vaccination. These receptors were taken from an adult in good health. CDR3s include the opening cysteine and the closing phenylalanine or tryptophan.

TRBJ1-1 TRBV11-3 CASSIGPNTEAFF
TRBJ2-1 TRBV25-1 CASSDISGLASYNEQFF
TRBJ2-1 TRBV14 CASSSVGSGSSYNEQFF
TRBJ1-1 TRBV7-9 CASSLAWDTEAFF
TRBJ2-5 TRBV5-1 CASSLSPGDGQETQYF
TRBJ2-7 TRBV18 CASSLWAYEQYF
TRBJ1-2 TRBV19 CASSIHSYGYTF
TRBJ2-7 TRBV23-1 CASSQSLLAGADRYF
TRBJ2-7 TRBV7-2 CASSLRTSGRAEQYF
TRBJ2-1 TRBV7-9 CASSPPGLAYNEQFF
TRBJ1-3 TRBV19 CASTLDGPQSSGNTIYF
TRBJ2-3 TRBV5-8 CASSLPNRGPSTDTQYF
TRBJ1-4 TRBV28 CASREGEKLFF
TRBJ1-1 TRBV27 CASSSIRDSYLNTEAFF
TRBJ2-3 TRBV9 CASSVGSGSTDTQYF
TRBJ1-2 TRBV10-3 CAIRDPGRLLSGYTF
TRBJ2-1 TRBV11-2 CASTPSGDEQFF